This T cell receptor (beta chain) was identified in a study of shared clonotypes between healthy human individuals. Only in-frame clones appear in the TCRdb table, and some are missing; sequencing was by immunoSEQ multiplex PCR. The table records 600,000 to 750,000 clones, around 72% of them present only once. The study, taken as a whole, reports: Depth was large, yet rarefaction showed that sorted-subset sequencing was incomplete.

This clone was recorded only once. Its target is not known. Germline V CDR1 and CDR2: MGHRA, YSYEKL. The V segment lost 1 base and the J segment 11 bases; nucleotides outside the gene matches: 13. The CDR3 sequence is 16 residues long. The clonotype originates from a woman aged 30 to 39 in good health. The chain uses TRBV4-1 and TRBJ1-4; 7 bases match TRBD1. The sample was memory CD4+ T cells sorted from blood. Noted subset: CD45RA-negative fraction. In DNA, the CDR3 is TGCGCCAGCAGCCAAGGCCCAGACAGGGTATATGGGAAACTGTTTTTT. Protein product: CASSQGPDRVYGKLFF.